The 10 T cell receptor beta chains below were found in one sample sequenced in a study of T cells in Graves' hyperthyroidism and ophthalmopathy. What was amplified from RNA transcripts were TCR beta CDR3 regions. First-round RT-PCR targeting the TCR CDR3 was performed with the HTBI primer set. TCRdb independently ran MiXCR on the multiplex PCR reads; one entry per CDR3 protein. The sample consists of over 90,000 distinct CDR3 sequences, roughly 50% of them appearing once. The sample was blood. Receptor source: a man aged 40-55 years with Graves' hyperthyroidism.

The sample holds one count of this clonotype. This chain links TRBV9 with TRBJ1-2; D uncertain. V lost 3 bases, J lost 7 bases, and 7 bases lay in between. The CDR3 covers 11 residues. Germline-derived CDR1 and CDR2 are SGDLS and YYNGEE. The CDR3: CASSGSSGYTF. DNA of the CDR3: TGTGCCAGCAGCGGATCTTCTGGCTACACCTTC.

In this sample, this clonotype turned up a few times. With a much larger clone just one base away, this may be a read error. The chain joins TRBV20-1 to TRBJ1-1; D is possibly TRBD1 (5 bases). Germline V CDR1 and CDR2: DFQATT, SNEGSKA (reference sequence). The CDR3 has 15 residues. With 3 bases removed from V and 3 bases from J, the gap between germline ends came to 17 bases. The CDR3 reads CSARGVSGWDTEAFF. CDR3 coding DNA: TGCAGTGCTAGGGGGGTTAGCGGGTGGGACACTGAAGCTTTCTTT.

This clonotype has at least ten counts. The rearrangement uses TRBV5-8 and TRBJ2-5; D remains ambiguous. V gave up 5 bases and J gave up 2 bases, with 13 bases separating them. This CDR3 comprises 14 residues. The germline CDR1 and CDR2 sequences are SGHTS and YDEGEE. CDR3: CASRGSSHQETQYF. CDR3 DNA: TGTGCCAGCAGAGGTAGTAGCCATCAAGAGACCCAGTACTTC. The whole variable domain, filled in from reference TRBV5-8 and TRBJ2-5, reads EAGVTQSPTHLIKTRGQQATLRCSPISGHTSVYWYQQALGLGLQFLLWYDEGEERNRGNFPPRFSGRQFPNYSSELNVNALELEDSALYLCASRGSSHQETQYFGPGTRLLVL.

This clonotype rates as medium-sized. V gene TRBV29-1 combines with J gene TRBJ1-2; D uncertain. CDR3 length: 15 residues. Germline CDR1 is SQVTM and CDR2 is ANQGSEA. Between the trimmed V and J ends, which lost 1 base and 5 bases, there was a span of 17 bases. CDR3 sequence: CSVEGIPQSAYGYTF. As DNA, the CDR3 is TGCAGCGTTGAAGGGATCCCGCAAAGCGCATATGGCTACACCTTC.

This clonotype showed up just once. The CDR3 nucleotides are TGTGCCAGCAGCTTAGCGACGTGGGGGGGGGCTGAAGCTTTCTTT. Translated: CASSLATWGGAEAFF. This rearrangement joins TRBV7-9 to TRBJ1-1, with a possible D match to TRBD1 (5 bases). V lost 0 bases and J lost 6, with 14 bases in between. The CDR3 is 15 amino acids. Germline CDR1 SEHNR, CDR2 FQNEAQ (reference sequence).

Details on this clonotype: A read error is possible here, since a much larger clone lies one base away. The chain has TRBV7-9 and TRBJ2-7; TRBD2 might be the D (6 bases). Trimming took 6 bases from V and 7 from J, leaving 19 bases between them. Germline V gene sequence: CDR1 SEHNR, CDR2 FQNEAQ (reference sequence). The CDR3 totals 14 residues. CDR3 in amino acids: CASSSGTSYNEQYF. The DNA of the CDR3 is TGTGCCAGCAGTTCTGGGACTTCCTACAATGAGCAGTACTTC. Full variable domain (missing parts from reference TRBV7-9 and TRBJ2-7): DTGVSQNPRHKITKRGQNVTFRCDPISEHNRLYWYRQTLGQGPEFLTYFQNEAQLEKSRLLSDRFSAERPKGSFSTLEIQRTEQGDSAMYLCASSSGTSYNEQYFGPGTRLTVT.

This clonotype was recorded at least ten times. This chain's CDR3 is CATSEQKGKQETQYF. CDR3 DNA sequence: TGTGCCACCAGTGAACAGAAGGGGAAACAAGAGACCCAGTACTTC. V usage is TRBV24-1 and J usage is TRBJ2-5; TRBD1 is a possible D gene (5 bases). V was pared by 4 bases and J by 2 bases, with 13 bases between. Germline CDR1 and CDR2: KGHDR and SFDVKD. This CDR3 region has 15 residues.

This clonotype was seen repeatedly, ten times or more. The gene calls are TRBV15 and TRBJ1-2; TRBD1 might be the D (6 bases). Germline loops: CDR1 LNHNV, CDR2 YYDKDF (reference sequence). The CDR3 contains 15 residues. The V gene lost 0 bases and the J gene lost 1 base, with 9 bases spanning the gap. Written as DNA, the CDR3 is TGTGCCACCAGCAGAGACAGGACAGATAACTATGGCTACACCTTC. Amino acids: CATSRDRTDNYGYTF.

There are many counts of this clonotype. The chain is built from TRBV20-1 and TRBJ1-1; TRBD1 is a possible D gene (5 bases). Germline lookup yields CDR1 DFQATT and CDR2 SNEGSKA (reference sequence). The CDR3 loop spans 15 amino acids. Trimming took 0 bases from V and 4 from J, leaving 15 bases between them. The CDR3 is CSARDAQGASTEAFF. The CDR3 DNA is TGCAGTGCTAGAGATGCCCAAGGGGCGAGCACTGAAGCTTTCTTT.

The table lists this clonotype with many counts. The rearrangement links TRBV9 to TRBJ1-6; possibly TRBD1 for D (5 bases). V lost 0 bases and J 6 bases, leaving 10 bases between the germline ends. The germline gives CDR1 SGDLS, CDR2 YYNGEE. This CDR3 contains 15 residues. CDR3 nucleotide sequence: TGTGCCAGCAGCGTAGCTGACAGAGCTAATTCACCCCTCCACTTT. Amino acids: CASSVADRANSPLHF.